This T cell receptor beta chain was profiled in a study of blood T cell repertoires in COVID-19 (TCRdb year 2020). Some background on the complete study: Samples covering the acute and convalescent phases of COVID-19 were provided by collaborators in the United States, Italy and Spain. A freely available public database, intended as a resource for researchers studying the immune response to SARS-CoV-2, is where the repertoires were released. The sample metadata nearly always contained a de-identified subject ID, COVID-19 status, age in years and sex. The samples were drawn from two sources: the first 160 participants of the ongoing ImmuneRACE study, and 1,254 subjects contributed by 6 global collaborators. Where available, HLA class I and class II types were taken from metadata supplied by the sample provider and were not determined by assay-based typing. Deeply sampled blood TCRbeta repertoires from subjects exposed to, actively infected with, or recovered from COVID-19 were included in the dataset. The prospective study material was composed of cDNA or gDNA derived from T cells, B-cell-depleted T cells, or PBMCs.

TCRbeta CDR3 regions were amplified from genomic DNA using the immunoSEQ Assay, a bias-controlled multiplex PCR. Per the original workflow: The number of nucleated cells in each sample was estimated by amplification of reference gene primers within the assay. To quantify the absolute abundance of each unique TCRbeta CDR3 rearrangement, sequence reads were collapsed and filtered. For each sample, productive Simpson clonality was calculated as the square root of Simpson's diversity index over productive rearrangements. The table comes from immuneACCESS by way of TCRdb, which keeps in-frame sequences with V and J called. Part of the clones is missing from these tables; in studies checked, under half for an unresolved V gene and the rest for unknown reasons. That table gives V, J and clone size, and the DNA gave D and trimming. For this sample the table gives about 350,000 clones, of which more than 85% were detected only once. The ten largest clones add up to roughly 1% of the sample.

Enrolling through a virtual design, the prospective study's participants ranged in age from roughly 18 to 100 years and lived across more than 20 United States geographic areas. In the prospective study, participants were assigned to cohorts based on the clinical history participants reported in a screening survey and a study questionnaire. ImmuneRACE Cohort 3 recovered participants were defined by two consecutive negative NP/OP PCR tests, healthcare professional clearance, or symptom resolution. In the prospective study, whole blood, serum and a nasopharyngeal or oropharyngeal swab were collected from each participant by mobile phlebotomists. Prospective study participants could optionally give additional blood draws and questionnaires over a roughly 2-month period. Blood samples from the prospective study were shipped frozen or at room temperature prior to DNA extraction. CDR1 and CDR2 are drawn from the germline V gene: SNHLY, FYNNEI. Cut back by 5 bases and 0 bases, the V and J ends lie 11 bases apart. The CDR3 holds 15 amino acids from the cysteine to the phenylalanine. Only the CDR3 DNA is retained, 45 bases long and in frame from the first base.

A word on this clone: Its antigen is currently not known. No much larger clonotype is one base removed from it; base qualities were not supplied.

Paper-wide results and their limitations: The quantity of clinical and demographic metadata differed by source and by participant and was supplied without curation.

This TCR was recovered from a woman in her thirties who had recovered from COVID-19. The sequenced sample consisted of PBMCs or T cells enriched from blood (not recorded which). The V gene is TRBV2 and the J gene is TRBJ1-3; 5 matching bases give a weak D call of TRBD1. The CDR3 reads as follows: CASSLTDHSGNTIYF. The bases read TGTGCCAGCAGTCTGACAGACCACTCTGGAAACACCATATATTTT.